These T cell receptor beta chains were read from a single sample in a study of T cells in Graves' hyperthyroidism and ophthalmopathy. TCRdb processed the multiplex PCR reads anew with MiXCR; each CDR3 protein has one entry. The sample carries 550,000 to 650,000 distinct CDR3 sequences, around 14% recorded once. The sequenced sample was blood. These receptors were obtained from a woman aged 25 to 39 with Graves' hyperthyroidism that later progressed to Graves' ophthalmopathy. Each CDR3 is given with its conserved first and last residue. Fields, in order: D gene, V gene, clone size, J gene, CDR3 DNA, CDR3 protein. D genes are given only for firm matches. Part of the rows lack a size; the others show once, few, many or a class for expanded clones.

NA	TRBV3-2	few	TRBJ2-3	TGTGCCAGCAGCCCCCAAACCTCACTAGCGGGAGGAACAGATACGCAGTATTTT	CASSPQTSLAGGTDTQYF
NA	TRBV20-1	once	TRBJ2-5	TGCAGTGCTCTCGCAGGGGAGGGGCAAGAGACCCAGTACTTC	CSALAGEGQETQYF
TRBD1	TRBV12-3/TRBV12-4	many	TRBJ1-5	TGTGCCAGCAGTCGAGGGACAGGGGTTTTTCAGCCCCAGCATTTT	CASSRGTGVFQPQHF
NA	TRBV3-1	many	TRBJ1-4	TGTGCCAGCAGCCGGCCCCGGGGAACTAATGAAAAACTGTTTTTT	CASSRPRGTNEKLFF
NA	TRBV6-1	few	TRBJ1-1	TGTGCCAGCACCCAAAGGACGGGGAACACTGAAACTTTCTTT	CASTQRTGNTETFF
TRBD1	TRBV5-1	NA	TRBJ2-7	TGCGCCAGCAGCTTCTACGGACAGGGAAGTACCTACGAGCAGTACTTC	CASSFYGQGSTYEQYF
NA	TRBV30	few	TRBJ2-5	TGTGCCTGGAGTACCCCGGAATGGGACATCCAAGAGACCCAGTACTTC	CAWSTPEWDIQETQYF
TRBD2	TRBV28	few	TRBJ2-2	TGTGCCAGCAGTCAAACTAGCGGGAGGGTCACCGGGGAGCTGTTTTTT	CASSQTSGRVTGELFF
TRBD2	TRBV10-3	many	TRBJ2-1	TGTGCCATCAGTGAGTCGAGCGGGAGAACCTACAATGAGCAGTTCTTC	CAISESSGRTYNEQFF
TRBD1	TRBV13	many	TRBJ1-2	TGTGCCAGCAGCCGAAGGCAGGGGGGCAGCTACACCTTC	CASSRRQGGSYTF
TRBD1	TRBV7-2	few	TRBJ1-2	TGTGCCAGCAGCTCGGGACAGCCCCGGAACTATGGCTACACCTTC	CASSSGQPRNYGYTF
NA	TRBV19	few	TRBJ1-1	TGTGCCAGTAGTCGCCTGGTCGGCGGGGGGACTGAAGCTTTCTTT	CASSRLVGGGTEAFF
TRBD1	TRBV10-2	many	TRBJ2-5	TGCGCCAGCAGTCCACGGACAGGACAAGAGACCCAGTACTTC	CASSPRTGQETQYF
TRBD2	TRBV12-5	few	TRBJ2-1	TGTGCTAGTGGTTTGGTACTTTGGGCTAGCGGGAAATACAATGAGCAGTTCTTC	CASGLVLWASGKYNEQFF
NA	TRBV12-3/TRBV12-4	many	TRBJ2-1	TGTGCCAGCAGTTTGCTAGCATTTGAGCAGTTCTTC	CASSLLAFEQFF
NA	TRBV30	many	TRBJ2-1	TGTGCCTGGAGTTACGGAAGTTCCTACAATGAGCAGTTCTTC	CAWSYGSSYNEQFF
TRBD2	TRBV19	many	TRBJ2-2	TGTGCCAGTAGCTCAAGCGGGAAGAACACCGGGGAGCTGTTTTTT	CASSSSGKNTGELFF
TRBD2	TRBV12-3/TRBV12-4	many	TRBJ2-1	TGTGCCAGCAGTTTAAATCCGGGACTAGCGGGATCCAATGAGCAGTTCTTC	CASSLNPGLAGSNEQFF
TRBD1	TRBV13	few	TRBJ1-1	TGTGCCAGCAGCTCCACTAGACAGGGCACTGAAGCTTTCTTT	CASSSTRQGTEAFF
NA	TRBV28	many	TRBJ2-7	TGTGCCAGCAGTCCCCTTACAGTAGTAACCTACGAGCAGTACTTC	CASSPLTVVTYEQYF
NA	TRBV30	many	TRBJ1-1	TGTGCCTGGAGCCGACAAGGAGCTTTCTTT	CAWSRQGAFF
NA	TRBV7-2	few	TRBJ1-1	TGTGCCAGCAGCTCTTCCATAGGAGCTTTCTTT	CASSSSIGAFF
TRBD2	TRBV5-1	few	TRBJ2-2	TGCGCCAGTACTAGCGGGAGCAACACCGGGGAGCTGTTTTTT	CASTSGSNTGELFF
NA	TRBV20-1	NA	TRBJ2-7	TGCAGTGCTAGAGGGTGGGGGACCTACGAGCAGTACTTC	CSARGWGTYEQYF
TRBD2	TRBV10-3	many	TRBJ2-1	TGTGCCATCAGTGAGGCCGGGGGGGGAAAGGGTGAGCAGTTCTTC	CAISEAGGGKGEQFF
NA	TRBV4-1	NA	TRBJ1-6	TGCGCCAGCAGCCAAGATGGGGATGGACAGAATTCACCCCTCCACTTT	CASSQDGDGQNSPLHF